The 19 T cell receptor beta chains below come from one sample, sequenced in a study of T cell responses to AZD1222 COVID-19 vaccine. Profiling relied on immunoSEQ multiplex PCR, and the TCRdb table lists in-frame clones only, not all of them. Found here are approximately 100,000 clones, 87% of them singletons; the top ten hold about 5.2%. The source was peripheral blood, collected on day 0 of AZD1222 vaccination. The receptors were gathered from an adult in good health.

The chain joins TRBV19 to TRBJ2-6, with a possible D match to TRBD2 (6 bases). The CDR3 extends over 20 amino acids. Germline V lookup: CDR1 LNHDA, CDR2 SQIVND (reference sequence). Trimming cost V 6 bases and J 5 bases, with 29 bases left between them. The CDR3 region is CASRDLSPGLSSVRANVLTF. The CDR3 DNA reads as TGTGCCAGTAGGGACCTCTCCCCGGGACTGTCTTCTGTAAGGGCCAACGTCCTGACTTTC.

This sequence joins TRBV18 and TRBJ2-3, with D uncertain. The CDR3 has 14 amino acids. The germline gives CDR1 KGHSH, CDR2 LQKENI. With 7 bases removed from V and 0 bases from J, the gap between germline ends came to 11 bases. CDR3 protein: CASYRTGSTDTQYF. The CDR3 nucleotides read TGTGCCAGCTACCGGACCGGAAGCACAGATACGCAGTATTTT.

The V and J genes are TRBV10-1 and TRBJ2-3; possibly TRBD2 for D (5 bases). Trimming removed 2 bases from V and 2 bases from J, with 8 bases in between. The CDR3 length is 14 residues. The V gene's germline CDR1 is WNHNN and CDR2 SYGVQD (reference sequence). CDR3 region: CASSETGITDTQYF. CDR3 DNA: TGCGCCAGCAGTGAGACGGGAATCACAGATACGCAGTATTTT.

The chain carries TRBV27 and TRBJ2-1, with 11 bases that match TRBD2. J gave up 8 bases and V 6 bases, and 9 bases lay outside the gene matches. In germline, CDR1 is MNHEY, CDR2 SMNVEV (reference sequence). The CDR3 spans 15 residues. CDR3 sequence reads: CASSLAGGPGDEQFF. CDR3 nucleotide sequence: TGTGCCAGCAGCTTAGCGGGAGGGCCTGGGGATGAGCAGTTCTTC.

The chain employs TRBV7-6 and TRBJ2-7; 14 bases map to TRBD2. The CDR3 is 16 amino acids. The V segment lost 5 bases and the J segment 2 bases; nucleotides outside the gene matches: 5. Germline CDR1 is SGHVS and CDR2 is FNYEAQ. This chain's CDR3 is CASSLRLAGGTYEQYF. The CDR3 region has the DNA TGTGCCAGCAGCCTCCGACTAGCGGGGGGGACCTACGAGCAGTACTTC.

This chain connects TRBV30 to TRBJ2-7; D gene ambiguous. Germline loops: CDR1 GTSNPN, CDR2 SVGIG (reference sequence). The germline V and J ends were trimmed by 0 bases and 5 bases, with 11 bases remaining between them. This CDR3 is built from 13 residues. The CDR3 sequence: CAWSVGRVNEQYF. CDR3 nucleotide sequence: TGTGCCTGGAGTGTAGGACGGGTGAACGAGCAGTACTTC. The full variable domain, in which reference TRBV30 and TRBJ2-7 provide the parts outside the CDR3, is SQTIHQWPATLVQPVGSPLSLECTVEGTSNPNLYWYRQAAGRGLQLLFYSVGIGQISSEVPQNLSASRPQDRQFILSSKKLLLSDSGFYLCAWSVGRVNEQYFGPGTRLTVT.

The V and J genes are TRBV24-1 and TRBJ1-2, with no clear D. V was shortened by 2 bases and J by 7 bases, with 7 bases between the two germline ends. Germline V gene data show CDR1 as KGHDR and CDR2 as SFDVKD. The CDR3 is 12 amino acids. Here the CDR3 DNA reads TGTGCCACCAGTGATTCGCGGGGTGGCTACACCTTC. This gives the protein CATSDSRGGYTF.

This clone was detected only a few times. This rearrangement joins TRBV27 to TRBJ2-7, with 8 bases that match TRBD2. The germline V gene has CDR1 MNHEY and CDR2 SMNVEV (reference sequence). This CDR3 is built from 16 residues. V dropped 4 bases and J dropped 1; count of bases not matched to a gene: 9. In DNA, the CDR3 is TGTGCCAGCAGTTACCGCCGGAGCGGGAGTTCCTACGAGCAGTACTTC. Amino acid sequence: CASSYRRSGSSYEQYF.

The genes are TRBV6-6 and TRBJ1-2; possibly TRBD1 for D (6 bases). There are 14 residues in the CDR3. Per germline, CDR1 MNHNY and CDR2 SVGAGI (reference sequence). Trimming shortened V by 8 bases and J by 7 bases, and 20 bases separated the two germline ends. This CDR3 reads CASFSLRGTGGYTF. As DNA, the CDR3 is TGTGCCAGCTTCTCTCTTAGGGGGACGGGTGGCTACACCTTC.

The J gene is TRBJ1-6, the V gene TRBV7-9; D remains ambiguous. With 1 base removed from V and 11 bases from J, the gap between germline ends came to 12 bases. The CDR3 is 14 residues long. Looked up from germline, CDR1 is SEHNR and CDR2 is FQNEAQ (reference sequence). This chain's CDR3 is CASSLGHPMAPLHF. The CDR3 bases are TGTGCCAGCAGCTTAGGACACCCGATGGCACCCCTCCACTTT.

The chain couples TRBV2 to TRBJ1-1, with 10 bases matching TRBD1. The CDR3 is 14 residues long. Germline V gene lookup returns CDR1 SNHLY and CDR2 FYNNEI. V lost 7 bases and J lost 5; bases outside the gene matches: 7. The CDR3 region is CASKVGQGPTEAFF. In nucleotides, the CDR3 is TGTGCCAGCAAGGTGGGACAGGGGCCTACTGAAGCTTTCTTT.

The chain uses TRBV23-1 and TRBJ2-1; possibly TRBD1 or TRBD2 for D (5 bases each). Being an ORF, TRBV23-1 has a function that is uncertain. The CDR3 extends over 15 amino acids. Trimming removed 6 bases from V and 1 base from J, with 13 bases in between. This CDR3 is CASRPLWGSYNEQFF. The CDR3 DNA is TGCGCCAGCAGACCCTTGTGGGGGTCCTACAATGAGCAGTTCTTC.

The chain recombines TRBV6-5 with TRBJ1-4, with D possibly matching TRBD1 (6 bases). Trimming left V 6 bases short and J 2 bases short, with 13 bases between. CDR1 is MNHEY, CDR2 SVGAGI, per germline. The CDR3 has 15 amino acids. CDR3 DNA: TGTGCCAGCAGGGACTACAGGGCGACTAATGAAAAACTGTTTTTT. Protein product: CASRDYRATNEKLFF.

The chain is built from TRBV11-2 and TRBJ2-1; 16 bases fit TRBD2. This CDR3 has 16 residues. Germline CDR1 reads SGHAT; CDR2 reads FQNNGV. V trimming: 0 bases; J trimming: 13 bases; junction bases outside the gene matches: 6. CDR3 DNA: TGTGCCAGCAGCTTAGAGGGACTAGCGGGAGGGCCTGAACAGTTCTTC. Translated: CASSLEGLAGGPEQFF.

The chain joins TRBV30 to TRBJ1-6; TRBD1 might be the D (5 bases). Per the germline V gene, CDR1 is GTSNPN and CDR2 is SVGIG (reference sequence). The CDR3 runs 13 residues. The V end lost 4 bases, the J end lost 7 bases, and 11 bases lay between the germline ends. The CDR3 nucleotides read TGTGCCTGGAAGTACAGGCCAAATTCACCCCTCCACTTT. Its protein product is CAWKYRPNSPLHF.

The J gene is TRBJ2-5, the V gene TRBV18; D remains ambiguous. This CDR3 region has 16 residues. Trimming shortened V by 2 bases and J by 5 bases, and 18 bases separated the two germline ends. Per germline, CDR1 KGHSH and CDR2 LQKENI. The CDR3 bases are TGTGCCAGCTCACCAACCCCATTTAGGGCCACGGAGACCCAGTACTTC. This gives the protein CASSPTPFRATETQYF.

V and J are TRBV19 and TRBJ1-2; D is undetermined. CDR3 length: 13 amino acids. Germline CDR1 reads LNHDA; CDR2 reads SQIVND (reference sequence). The V end lost 6 bases, the J end lost 4 bases, and 12 bases lay between the germline ends. In nucleotides, the CDR3 is TGTGCCAGTAGCTTTGGGAACGCCTATGGCTACACCTTC. This encodes CASSFGNAYGYTF.

The chain couples TRBV5-4 to TRBJ1-3, with 8 positions matching TRBD1. V lost 0 bases to trimming and J lost 0 bases; unmatched junction nucleotides: 2. This CDR3 has 16 residues. Per germline, CDR1 SGHNT and CDR2 YYREEE (reference sequence). The CDR3 reads CASSLGGQASGNTIYF. The DNA for the CDR3 is TGTGCCAGCAGCTTGGGGGGACAGGCCTCTGGAAACACCATATATTTT. The full variable domain, its missing parts supplied by reference TRBV5-4 and TRBJ1-3, is ETGVTQSPTHLIKTRGQQVTLRCSSQSGHNTVSWYQQALGQGPQFIFQYYREEENGRGNFPPRFSGLQFPNYSSELNVNALELDDSALYLCASSLGGQASGNTIYFGEGSWLTVV.

The rearrangement uses TRBV30 and TRBJ1-1; D gene ambiguous. V was trimmed by 8 bases and J by 0 bases, leaving 10 bases between them. The CDR3 contains 12 residues. Germline loops: CDR1 GTSNPN, CDR2 SVGIG (reference sequence). CDR3 residues: CAADRMNTEAFF. The CDR3 DNA reads as TGTGCCGCCGACCGTATGAACACTGAAGCTTTCTTT.